The clone carrying this T cell receptor (beta chain) turned up a few times. The antigen is undetermined. Trimming pared 5 bases from V and 6 bases from J, leaving 13 bases between. This CDR3 has 13 amino acids. The source of the sample is a study of naive and memory T cell subsets. Two oligonucleotides, mixed equimolar, formed the beta constant-region primer covering TRBC1 and TRBC2. The ligated cDNA underwent four PCR rounds using SP2 and nested alpha and beta constant-region primers. TCRdb processed the UMI-ligation and nested PCR reads anew with MiXCR; each CDR3 protein has one entry. Counted here are 95,000 to 110,000 distinct CDR3 sequences, about 14% occurring once; the ten biggest clones make up around 2.8%. Findings of the study overall: A few larger clonotypes appeared in naive repertoires, especially CD8, possibly memory cells re-expressing CD45RA.

Four subsets defined by CD45RA and CD27 were sorted after CD3, CD4, CD8 and live/dead staining. This chain uses TRBV12-3 or TRBV12-4 with TRBJ1-2; D possibly corresponds to TRBD1 (6 bases). Sequences were obtained from naive CD8+ T cells from blood. This clonotype was sampled from a human donor in good health. This CDR3 reads CASSGGQSNGYTF. CDR3 DNA: TGTGCCAGCAGTGGTGGACAGTCGAATGGCTACACCTTC.